Included here is one TCR beta chain sequence, with context. The sample comes from a study of control samples from healthy donors and cancer patients. Here immunoSEQ multiplex PCR was the method, and the copy in TCRdb shows in-frame clones only, minus some. Among about 150,000 clones, 88% were seen once, and the ten largest hold 1.5% to 2%. This CDR3 region has 16 residues. The V and J ends lost 0 bases and 4 bases, in that order; junction bases with no gene match: 8. Germline CDR1 SGHRS, CDR2 YFSETQ. The receptor comes from a man aged 18 to 35 in good health. The chain is built from TRBV5-1 and TRBJ1-1, with 8 bases identical to TRBD1. The specimen sequenced was blood. As DNA, the CDR3 is TGCGCCAGCAGCTTGGCGACGGGACAGGTCGCCACTGAAGCTTTCTTT. It yields the protein CASSLATGQVATEAFF. Combining the CDR3 with reference TRBV5-1 and TRBJ1-1 gives the whole variable domain KAGVTQTPRYLIKTRGQQVTLSCSPISGHRSVSWYQQTPGQGLQFLFEYFSETQRNKGNFPGRFSGRQFSNSRSEMNVSTLELGDSALYLCASSLATGQVATEAFFGQGTRLTVV.